Listed below are T cell receptor beta chains from one sample, sequenced in a study of blood T cell repertoires in COVID-19. Sequenced by immunoSEQ multiplex PCR; TCRdb stores in-frame clones only, minus some. The table has 150,000 to 200,000 clones, around nine tenths seen once. The specimen was peripheral blood. The receptors originated from a man aged 35-49 years with active or convalescent COVID-19. The CDR3 runs from the conserved cysteine through the conserved F or W. The D gene is left open where the match is weak. A clone size is listed for some rows: how often the clone was seen (once, few, many), or a class if it is expanded.

>TRBV19|NA|TRBJ2-1|TRBD2
CASSGGEVWVDEQFF
TGTGCCAGTAGCGGGGGGGAGGTCTGGGTGGATGAGCAGTTCTTC
>TRBV5-6|NA|TRBJ2-1|TRBD2
CASSLMEWTSGYNEQFF
TGTGCCAGCAGCCTGATGGAGTGGACTAGCGGTTACAATGAGCAGTTCTTC
>TRBV6-1|NA|TRBJ1-4|NA
CASSAQGFRPSSFNEKLFF
TGTGCCAGCAGTGCTCAGGGTTTCCGGCCCTCGAGTTTTAATGAAAAACTGTTTTTT
>TRBV10-2|NA|TRBJ1-5|NA
CASSDTVNQPQHF
TGCGCCAGCAGTGACACAGTCAATCAGCCCCAGCATTTT
>TRBV29-1|NA|TRBJ2-2|NA
CSVGPGLITNTGELFF
TGCAGCGTTGGGCCAGGCCTGATCACGAACACCGGGGAGCTGTTTTTT
>TRBV19|NA|TRBJ1-1|NA
CASSYLQGNTEAFF
TGTGCCAGTAGTTACCTTCAGGGGAACACTGAAGCTTTCTTT
>TRBV9|NA|TRBJ1-1|TRBD1
CASNRQGGNTEAFF
TGTGCCAGCAACCGGCAGGGGGGGAACACTGAAGCTTTCTTT
>TRBV29-1|NA|TRBJ2-1|NA
CSVVQGSSADNEQFF
TGCAGCGTTGTGCAGGGGTCATCGGCGGACAATGAGCAGTTCTTC
>TRBV19|NA|TRBJ1-5|NA
CASSIGSYSNQPQHF
TGTGCCAGTAGTATAGGGTCCTATAGCAATCAGCCCCAGCATTTT
>TRBV4-1|NA|TRBJ1-1|TRBD1
CASSQEWGQGMNTEAFF
TGCGCCAGCAGCCAAGAATGGGGACAGGGGATGAACACTGAAGCTTTCTTT
>TRBV6-6|NA|TRBJ1-6|TRBD1
CASSPPGGVSYNSPLHF
TGTGCCAGCAGTCCTCCAGGGGGTGTATCCTATAATTCACCCCTCCACTTT
>TRBV19|NA|TRBJ1-2|TRBD1
CASSPHGTGQPSGYTF
TGTGCCAGTAGTCCCCATGGGACAGGGCAGCCTAGCGGCTACACCTTC
>TRBV30|few|TRBJ1-2|TRBD1
CAWSGITGQLPKTF
TGTGCCTGGAGTGGCATTACGGGACAGCTCCCTAAAACCTTC
>TRBV28|NA|TRBJ2-5|TRBD1
CASKPGGGMATQYF
TGTGCCAGCAAGCCAGGGGGCGGAATGGCGACCCAGTACTTC
>TRBV18|NA|TRBJ1-5|TRBD1
CASSRWGQNQPQHF
TGTGCCAGCTCACGGTGGGGACAGAATCAGCCCCAGCATTTT
>TRBV30|NA|TRBJ1-2|NA
CAWSVPLGRYGYTF
TGTGCCTGGAGTGTACCCCTTGGCCGCTATGGCTACACCTTC
>TRBV5-1|NA|TRBJ1-1|NA
CASSLAEGLSTEAFF
TGCGCCAGCAGCTTGGCCGAGGGATTGAGCACTGAAGCTTTCTTT
>TRBV3-1/TRBV3-2|NA|TRBJ1-5|TRBD1
CASSQDPRTGPNQPQHF
TGTGCCAGCAGCCAAGATCCTAGGACAGGTCCCAATCAGCCCCAGCATTTT
>TRBV5-1|NA|TRBJ2-1|NA
CASSLAPPRSYNEQFF
TGCGCCAGCAGCTTGGCCCCCCCCCGCTCCTACAATGAGCAGTTCTTC
>TRBV5-1|few|TRBJ1-4|NA
CASSLEDYNEKLFF
TGCGCCAGCAGCTTGGAGGACTATAATGAAAAACTGTTTTTT
>TRBV19|NA|TRBJ2-1|NA
CASSNGGVSYNEQFF
TGTGCCAGTAGTAATGGAGGGGTTTCCTACAATGAGCAGTTCTTC
>TRBV25-1|once|TRBJ1-6|TRBD1
CASSGTGGSPLHF
TGTGCCAGCAGTGGGACAGGGGGTTCACCCCTCCACTTT
>TRBV7-9|NA|TRBJ1-3|TRBD1
CASSGRQGSSAGNTIYF
TGTGCCAGCAGCGGCAGACAGGGGTCTTCAGCTGGAAACACCATATATTTT
>TRBV29-1|NA|TRBJ1-5|NA
CSVGGVGQPQHF
TGCAGCGTTGGGGGGGTAGGGCAGCCCCAGCATTTT
>TRBV19|few|TRBJ1-6|NA
CASSIPARGGEIVTLHF
TGTGCCAGTAGTATTCCGGCAAGGGGGGGGGAAATCGTGACCCTCCACTTT
>TRBV4-1|NA|TRBJ1-1|NA
CASSPRGVSTEAFF
TGCGCCAGCAGCCCCCGGGGGGTAAGCACTGAAGCTTTCTTT
>TRBV2|NA|TRBJ2-5|NA
CASSEDRSSYQETQYF
TGTGCCAGCAGTGAAGACAGGAGTTCGTACCAAGAGACCCAGTACTTC
>TRBV7-2|NA|TRBJ2-5|TRBD2
CASSLPAGLAGGPRETQYF
TGTGCCAGCAGCTTACCTGCGGGACTAGCGGGGGGGCCGCGGGAGACCCAGTACTTC
>TRBV12-3/TRBV12-4|few|TRBJ1-2|NA
CASGRDGSYGYTF
TGTGCCAGCGGTCGGGACGGGAGTTATGGCTACACCTTC
>TRBV4-2|NA|TRBJ1-1|NA
CASSQDQVQLTEAFF
TGTGCCAGCAGCCAAGATCAGGTGCAGCTCACTGAAGCTTTCTTT
>TRBV4-3|once|TRBJ1-4|NA
CASSQGGHHPGWEKLFF
TGCGCCAGCAGCCAAGGGGGACACCACCCCGGGTGGGAAAAACTGTTTTTT
>TRBV28|NA|TRBJ2-3|NA
CASRTETTDTQYF
TGTGCCAGCAGAACGGAGACCACAGATACGCAGTATTTT
>TRBV3-1/TRBV3-2|once|TRBJ2-5|NA
CASSQASLGLVTQYF
TGTGCCAGCAGCCAAGCTAGCTTAGGCCTGGTTACCCAGTACTTC
>TRBV6-5|NA|TRBJ1-1|NA
CASRASGPGTEAFF
TGTGCCAGCAGGGCAAGCGGCCCAGGCACTGAAGCTTTCTTT
>TRBV6-5|NA|TRBJ1-5|NA
CASTGHYSNQPQHF
TGTGCCAGCACCGGACATTATAGCAATCAGCCCCAGCATTTT
>TRBV11-1|NA|TRBJ2-3|NA
CASSLGGVGATDTQYF
TGTGCCAGCAGCTTAGGGGGCGTGGGGGCCACAGATACGCAGTATTTT